There are a few counts of the clone carrying this T cell receptor beta chain. The antigen is undetermined. The data originate from a study of identical twins. General study results and limits: Clonotypes of the beta chain that were abundant in cord blood carried fewer insertions (memory repertoires showed none). There was an excess of low generation probability in the out-of-frame alpha sequences that twins shared.

The germline V gene encodes CDR1 MNHNS and CDR2 SASEGT. V lost 4 bases and J lost 8, with 15 bases in between. CDR3 length: 14 residues. Via MiXCR, TCRdb re-called the 5' RACE reads, giving one row per CDR3 protein. The sample holds some 320,000 distinct CDR3 sequences, around an eighth seen once. Healthy Caucasians, and only they, were the donors. This same sample was also part of a study on yellow fever vaccine responses in identical twins.

Sequencing used CD8+ T cells sorted from blood. The chain uses TRBV6-1 and TRBJ2-1, with unresolved D. This receptor was taken from a woman between 18 and 29 years old in good health. CDR3 in amino acids: CASSGGPLMDEQFF. The CDR3 DNA reads TGTGCCAGCAGTGGTGGTCCATTGATGGATGAGCAGTTCTTC.